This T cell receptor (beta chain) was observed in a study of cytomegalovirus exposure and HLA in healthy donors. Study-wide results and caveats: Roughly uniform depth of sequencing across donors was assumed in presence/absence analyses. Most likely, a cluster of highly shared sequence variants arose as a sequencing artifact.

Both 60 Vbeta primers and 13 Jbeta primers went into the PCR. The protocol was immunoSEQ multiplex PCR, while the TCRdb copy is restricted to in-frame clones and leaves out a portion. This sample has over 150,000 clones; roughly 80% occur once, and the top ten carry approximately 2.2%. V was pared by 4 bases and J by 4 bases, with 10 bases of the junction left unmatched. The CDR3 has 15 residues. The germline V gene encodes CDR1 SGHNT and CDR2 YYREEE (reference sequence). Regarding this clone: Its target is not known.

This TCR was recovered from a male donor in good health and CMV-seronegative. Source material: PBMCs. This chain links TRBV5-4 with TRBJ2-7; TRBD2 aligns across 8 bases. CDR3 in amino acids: CASSPGTRGRYEQYF. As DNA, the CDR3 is TGTGCCAGCAGCCCGGGGACTAGAGGGAGGTACGAGCAGTACTTC.